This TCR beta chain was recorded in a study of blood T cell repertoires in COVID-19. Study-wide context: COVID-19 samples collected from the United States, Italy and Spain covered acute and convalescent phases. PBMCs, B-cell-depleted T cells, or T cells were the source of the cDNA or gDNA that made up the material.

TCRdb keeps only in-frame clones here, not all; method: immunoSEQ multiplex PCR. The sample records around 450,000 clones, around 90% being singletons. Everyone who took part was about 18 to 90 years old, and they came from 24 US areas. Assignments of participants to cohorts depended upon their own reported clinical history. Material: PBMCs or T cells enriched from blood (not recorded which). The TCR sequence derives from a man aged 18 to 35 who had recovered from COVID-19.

CDR3 bases: TGTGCCACGACACAGGGTAACACTGAAGCTTTCTTT. Its translation is CATTQGNTEAFF. This rearrangement joins TRBV10-3 to TRBJ1-1, with D possibly matching TRBD1 (6 bases). Germline assignment: CDR1 ENHRY and CDR2 SYGVKD. The CDR3 is 12 residues long. Trimming pared 10 bases from V and 2 bases from J, leaving 11 bases between.